A single sample gave rise to the 31 T cell receptor beta chains below, sequenced in a study of T cell repertoires in cytomegalovirus infection. TCRdb reprocessed the reads with MiXCR, giving one entry per CDR3 protein. Here the sample spans about 480,000 distinct CDR3 sequences, about 33% being singletons. For these TCRs, the target antigens are not known. The material was cultured PBMCs, obtained from culture after CMV antigen stimulation. Receptor source: a human donor in good health (CMV status not recorded). Some clones in this sample may be carry-over from other donors' samples.

This chain links TRBV6-6 with TRBJ2-4; 14 bases are shared with TRBD2. With 4 bases clipped from V and 3 bases from J, the junction kept 8 bases outside the gene matches. The CDR3 has 18 amino acids. Germline lookup yields CDR1 MNHNY and CDR2 SVGAGI (reference sequence). CDR3 region: CASSSMGLAGVDKNIQYF. CDR3 in DNA: TGTGCCAGCAGTTCAATGGGACTAGCGGGAGTTGACAAAAACATTCAGTACTTC.

The genes are TRBV7-2 and TRBJ1-4; 7 bases fit TRBD1. Germline-derived CDR1 and CDR2 are SGHTA and FQGNSA. After removal of 8 bases from V and 0 bases from J, the junction contained 3 bases not matched to a gene. The CDR3 totals 14 residues. The CDR3 sequence is CASGQVATNEKLFF. The CDR3 DNA follows: TGTGCCAGCGGACAGGTTGCAACTAATGAAAAACTGTTTTTT.

V is TRBV13 and J is TRBJ2-7, with a weak D call TRBD2 (5 bases). With 5 bases removed from V and 3 bases from J, the gap between germline ends came to 20 bases. Per the germline V gene, CDR1 is PRHDT and CDR2 is FYEKMQ (reference sequence). This CDR3 is 16 amino acids long. CDR3 sequence (DNA): TGTGCCAGCAGCCAGGCTGGAGGACGGTTTATCTACGAGCAGTACTTC. Translating it yields CASSQAGGRFIYEQYF.

This clonotype has a handful of counts. The genes are TRBV20-1 and TRBJ2-1; 11 bases match TRBD2. V was pared by 3 bases and J by 0 bases, with 7 bases of the junction left unmatched. CDR3 length: 17 amino acids. Germline V lookup: CDR1 DFQATT, CDR2 SNEGSKA (reference sequence). The CDR3 DNA reads as TGCAGTGCTAGGCCGGGACTAGCGGATCCCTCCTACAATGAGCAGTTCTTC. Its translation is CSARPGLADPSYNEQFF.

At least ten counts were recorded for this clonotype. The chain has TRBV7-2 and TRBJ2-5; 12 positions match TRBD2. Trimming cost V 5 bases and J 12 bases; bases outside gene matches: 10. This CDR3 region has 14 residues. CDR1 is SGHTA, CDR2 FQGNSA, per germline. The CDR3 DNA is TGTGCCAGCAGCGCCAATCGACTAGCGGGAGCGAAGTACTTC. This encodes CASSANRLAGAKYF. Together with reference TRBV7-2 and TRBJ2-5, the CDR3 gives the full variable domain: GAGVSQSPSNKVTEKGKDVELRCDPISGHTALYWYRQSLGQGLEFLIYFQGNSAPDKSGLPSDRFSAERTGGSVSTLTIQRTQQEDSAVYLCASSANRLAGAKYFGPGTRLLVL.

V usage is TRBV7-2 and J usage is TRBJ2-1; possible D gene TRBD2, 6 bases. The CDR3 is 16 amino acids. Germline lookup yields CDR1 SGHTA and CDR2 FQGNSA. Deletions cut 4 bases from V and 4 bases from J, with 17 bases between. The CDR3 sequence is CASSSSGGTRYNEQFF. CDR3 coding DNA: TGTGCCAGCAGCTCCTCTGGGGGGACTCGATACAATGAGCAGTTCTTC.

The chain carries TRBV6-6 and TRBJ2-7, with 9 bases matching TRBD2. The CDR3 loop spans 14 amino acids. Germline lookup yields CDR1 MNHNY and CDR2 SVGAGI (reference sequence). The trim removed 5 bases at V and 8 bases at J, leaving 10 bases unmatched. CDR3 loop: CASSRSGSELKQYF. Written as DNA, the CDR3 is TGTGCCAGCAGTCGTAGCGGGAGTGAATTAAAGCAGTACTTC.

The chain couples TRBV19 to TRBJ1-4; 7 bases are shared with TRBD1. V lost 6 bases to trimming and J lost 5 bases; unmatched junction nucleotides: 9. The CDR3 is 15 amino acids. Germline V gene data show CDR1 as LNHDA and CDR2 as SQIVND (reference sequence). CDR3 nucleotides: TGTGCCAGTAGGCCAACAGGGGTGGGCAATGAAAAACTGTTTTTT. It specifies CASRPTGVGNEKLFF.

V and J are TRBV7-4 and TRBJ2-3, with D possibly matching TRBD2 (6 bases). Germline CDR1 and CDR2: SGHVT and SQSDAQ. This CDR3 is 15 amino acids long. The ends were cut back, 1 base at V and 5 bases at J, with 13 bases in the middle. CDR3 DNA: TGTGCCAGCAGCTTAGGGGCGGGAAAAGAAGATACGCAGTATTTT. Protein product: CASSLGAGKEDTQYF.

The rearrangement joins TRBV7-9 to TRBJ2-5; TRBD1 matches 9 bases. This CDR3 has 16 residues. Germline lookup yields CDR1 SEHNR and CDR2 FQNEAQ (reference sequence). Trimming at V came to 5 bases and at J to 4 bases, leaving 11 bases not matched to a gene. In DNA form, the CDR3 reads TGTGCCAGCAGCCGTTCGGGGACAGGGTATCGAGAGACCCAGTACTTC. Protein sequence: CASSRSGTGYRETQYF.

The rearrangement joins TRBV11-2 to TRBJ2-7; TRBD1 matches at 8 bases. Per germline, CDR1 SGHAT and CDR2 FQNNGV. CDR3 length equals 14 residues. With V trimmed by 4 bases and J by 4 bases, 6 bases remained unmatched. Here the CDR3 reads CASSSDRGMYEQYF. The CDR3, as DNA: TGTGCCAGCAGCTCCGACAGGGGTATGTACGAGCAGTACTTC. Based on the CDR3 plus reference TRBV11-2 and TRBJ2-7, the full variable domain is EAGVAQSPRYKIIEKRQSVAFWCNPISGHATLYWYQQILGQGPKLLIQFQNNGVVDDSQLPKDRFSAERLKGVDSTLKIQPAKLEDSAVYLCASSSDRGMYEQYFGPGTRLTVT.

V usage is TRBV19 and J usage is TRBJ1-5, with D maybe TRBD1 (5 bases). Germline CDR1 is LNHDA and CDR2 is SQIVND (reference sequence). The length of the CDR3 is 14 residues. The germline V and J ends were trimmed by 5 bases and 4 bases, with 12 bases remaining between them. DNA for the CDR3: TGTGCCAGTAGTGGGGACGGCCCTAATCAGCCCCAGCATTTT. Protein sequence: CASSGDGPNQPQHF.

The chain uses TRBV19 and TRBJ1-5, with D possibly being TRBD1 (6 bases). Deletions cut 1 base from V and 7 bases from J, with 20 bases between. The CDR3 totals 17 residues. Per germline, CDR1 LNHDA and CDR2 SQIVND (reference sequence). CDR3 sequence (DNA): TGTGCCAGTAGTATAGTCGGGGTTGGCGGGGGCGGACAGCCCCAGCATTTT. It translates to CASSIVGVGGGGQPQHF.

V and J are TRBV6-5 and TRBJ1-5; D not resolved. CDR3 size: 13 residues. V was clipped by 5 bases and J by 7 bases, with 12 bases between them. The germline CDR1 and CDR2 sequences are MNHEY and SVGAGI. CDR3: CASSTTIQQPQHF. For the CDR3, the DNA is TGTGCCAGCAGTACAACCATCCAGCAGCCCCAGCATTTT.

This rearrangement joins TRBV29-1 to TRBJ2-1; TRBD2 matches 8 bases. CDR3 length: 14 amino acids. The V gene end was trimmed by 3 bases and the J gene end by 4 bases; junction bases not matched to a gene: 5. Looked up from germline, CDR1 is SQVTM and CDR2 is ANQGSEA. The CDR3 here is CSVDTSGIYNEQFF. DNA for the CDR3: TGCAGCGTTGATACTAGCGGAATTTACAATGAGCAGTTCTTC.

This clonotype showed up just a few times. This chain links TRBV4-1 with TRBJ1-4; tentatively, D is TRBD1 (6 bases). Trimming took 3 bases from V and 2 from J, leaving 13 bases between them. Germline V gives CDR1 MGHRA, CDR2 YSYEKL. The length of the CDR3 is 16 residues. CDR3 sequence reads: CASSQVPGHTNEKLFF. The CDR3 coding sequence is TGCGCCAGCAGCCAGGTCCCGGGACACACTAATGAAAAACTGTTTTTT.

This clonotype was observed a handful of times. The CDR3 nucleotides are TGTGCCAGCAGCTCACAGGGGGCAGGTGCTGAAGCTTTCTTT. It yields the protein CASSSQGAGAEAFF. The gene calls are TRBV6-1 and TRBJ1-1; 9 nucleotides match TRBD1. CDR1 is MNHNS and CDR2 is SASEGT in the germline V gene. V was pared by 6 bases and J by 6 bases, with 8 bases of the junction left unmatched. The CDR3 totals 14 residues.

The V call is TRBV24-1, the J call TRBJ1-2; 9 nucleotides match TRBD1. CDR3 length: 16 residues. Germline loops: CDR1 KGHDR, CDR2 SFDVKD. Trimming took 5 bases from V and 7 from J; bases not matched to a gene: 13. CDR3 in DNA: TGTGCCACCAGTGCCTCTTCCCCGGGACAGGGACCTGGCTACACCTTC. It translates to CATSASSPGQGPGYTF.

This chain links TRBV28 with TRBJ2-6, with 10 bases fitting TRBD2. This CDR3 region has 17 residues. CDR1 is MDHEN, CDR2 SYDVKM, per germline. Trimming cost V 7 bases and J 3 bases; bases outside gene matches: 9. DNA of the CDR3: TGTGCCAGCACTCAGCGGGAGGGCTCTAGTGGGGCCAACGTCCTGACTTTC. The encoded protein is CASTQREGSSGANVLTF. The whole variable domain, filled in from reference TRBV28 and TRBJ2-6, reads DVKVTQSSRYLVKRTGEKVFLECVQDMDHENMFWYRQDPGLGLRLIYFSYDVKMKEKGDIPEGYSVSREKKERFSLILESASTNQTSMYLCASTQREGSSGANVLTFGAGSRLTVL.

This clonotype was found a few times. The chain combines TRBV6-6 with TRBJ1-6; no reliable D call. The V gene's germline CDR1 is MNHNY and CDR2 SVGAGI (reference sequence). The CDR3 sequence is 14 residues long. The V and J ends lost 4 bases and 14 bases respectively, with 18 bases between them. The CDR3: CASSFLTPVETLHF. The DNA for the CDR3 is TGTGCCAGCAGTTTCCTTACACCGGTCGAGACCCTCCACTTT.

The chain is built from TRBV12-3 or TRBV12-4 and TRBJ2-2; a possible D gene is TRBD1 (5 bases). The V end was cut by 3 bases, the J end by 6 bases, with 11 bases between. CDR3 length: 14 residues. For the CDR3, the DNA is TGTGCCAGCAGTTTGAAGGGGTCGGCCGGGGAGCTGTTTTTT. It yields the protein CASSLKGSAGELFF.

The rearrangement joins TRBV7-2 to TRBJ1-1; D ambiguous. V dropped 5 bases and J dropped 5 bases, with 6 bases sitting between them. From germline, CDR1 is SGHTA and CDR2 FQGNSA. The CDR3 totals 11 residues. Here the CDR3 DNA reads TGTGCCAGCAGCCCGAAGACTGAAGCTTTCTTT. Protein: CASSPKTEAFF.

The chain links TRBV7-9 to TRBJ2-7; D is tentatively TRBD1 or TRBD2 (5 bases each). Between the trimmed V and J ends, which lost 5 bases and 5 bases, there was a span of 10 bases. The CDR3 consists of 12 residues. CDR1 and CDR2 (germline): SEHNR, FQNEAQ (reference sequence). The CDR3 sequence is CASSTTGHEQYF. The CDR3 nucleotides read TGTGCCAGCAGCACCACGGGGCACGAGCAGTACTTC. The full variable domain, completed using reference TRBV7-9 and TRBJ2-7, is DTGVSQNPRHKITKRGQNVTFRCDPISEHNRLYWYRQTLGQGPEFLTYFQNEAQLEKSRLLSDRFSAERPKGSFSTLEIQRTEQGDSAMYLCASSTTGHEQYFGPGTRLTVT.

The chain couples TRBV4-1 to TRBJ2-3; TRBD2 is a possible D gene (6 bases). The CDR3 consists of 17 residues. CDR1 is MGHRA and CDR2 is YSYEKL in the germline V gene. Trimming cost V 3 bases and J 0 bases, with 16 bases left between them. DNA of the CDR3: TGCGCCAGCAGCCAGCCCCCGACTAGTATTAGCACAGATACGCAGTATTTT. Its translation: CASSQPPTSISTDTQYF.

In DNA form, the CDR3 reads TGTGCCAGCAGCTCCCGTTGGGGGTCGGGCACTGAAGCTTTCTTT. This translates into CASSSRWGSGTEAFF. The chain couples TRBV6-1 to TRBJ1-1, with D maybe TRBD1 (5 bases). Between the trimmed V and J ends, which lost 6 bases and 4 bases, there was a span of 18 bases. This CDR3 has 15 amino acids. From germline, CDR1 is MNHNS and CDR2 SASEGT.

This clonotype was observed at least ten times. The chain carries TRBV7-4 and TRBJ2-7, with 12 bases that match TRBD2. Germline trimming cut 2 bases from V and 1 base from J; bases unmatched to any gene: 9. This CDR3 contains 18 residues. Per germline, CDR1 SGHVT and CDR2 SQSDAQ. CDR3 nucleotides: TGTGCCAGCAGCTTAATGGGTGTGACTAGCGGGAGATCCTACGAGCAGTACGTC. Its protein product is CASSLMGVTSGRSYEQYV.

The V call is TRBV12-3 or TRBV12-4, the J call TRBJ1-5; D is perhaps TRBD1 (6 bases). The V end was cut by 6 bases, the J end by 7 bases, with 16 bases between. The CDR3 covers 14 residues. Here the CDR3 reads CASRGGHWDQPQHF. CDR3 in DNA: TGTGCCAGCAGAGGGGGACATTGGGACCAGCCCCAGCATTTT.

The CDR3 protein is CASSYSGDSYNEQFF. CDR3 in DNA: TGTGCCAGCAGTTACTCGGGGGACAGCTACAATGAGCAGTTCTTC. The chain is built from TRBV6-6 and TRBJ2-1, with TRBD1 matching over 7 bases. The CDR3 is 15 amino acids. V was pared by 0 bases and J by 3 bases, with 2 bases of the junction left unmatched. CDR1 and CDR2 (germline): MNHNY, SVGAGI (reference sequence).

For this clonotype: At one end, the junction sequence differs from germline, possibly due to a read error. The V and J genes are TRBV7-2 and TRBJ2-7, with a possible D match to TRBD2 (6 bases). The germline gives CDR1 SGHTA, CDR2 FQGNSA. The CDR3 consists of 13 residues. This CDR3 is CASSQYPAGRYIF. CDR3 coding DNA: TGTGCCAGCAGCCAATACCCGGCAGGGAGGTACATCTTC.

This chain uses TRBV20-1 with TRBJ2-1; TRBD2 matches 10 bases. Germline CDR1 is DFQATT and CDR2 is SNEGSKA (reference sequence). V gave up 6 bases and J gave up 2 bases; unmatched junction bases: 4. This CDR3 is 14 amino acids long. The CDR3: CSARSGRAYNEQFF. CDR3 bases: TGCAGTGCAAGGAGCGGGAGGGCCTACAATGAGCAGTTCTTC.

This clonotype was seen a handful of times. The rearrangement links TRBV6-1 to TRBJ2-5; 7 bases are shared with TRBD2. Per the germline V gene, CDR1 is MNHNS and CDR2 is SASEGT. Unmatched junction bases numbered 9, after V lost 6 bases and J lost 2 bases. This CDR3 comprises 15 residues. The CDR3 sequence is CASRGLLAKQETQYF. CDR3 sequence (DNA): TGTGCCAGCAGGGGGCTACTAGCGAAACAAGAGACCCAGTACTTC.